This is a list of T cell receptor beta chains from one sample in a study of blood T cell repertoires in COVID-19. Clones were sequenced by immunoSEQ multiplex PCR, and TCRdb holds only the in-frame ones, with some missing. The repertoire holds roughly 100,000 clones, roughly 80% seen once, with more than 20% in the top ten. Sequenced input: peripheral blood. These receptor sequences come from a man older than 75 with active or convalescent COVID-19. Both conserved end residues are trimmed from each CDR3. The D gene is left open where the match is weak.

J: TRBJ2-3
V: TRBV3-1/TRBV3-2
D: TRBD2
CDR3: ASSQNPGLAGGDTQY

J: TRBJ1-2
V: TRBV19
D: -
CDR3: ASSEDFYGYT

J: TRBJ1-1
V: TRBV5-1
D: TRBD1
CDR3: ASSLDRGPEAF

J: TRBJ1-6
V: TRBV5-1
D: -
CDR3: ASSVQGRDSPLH

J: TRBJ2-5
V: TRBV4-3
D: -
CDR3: ASSQMWGGLPWYQETQY

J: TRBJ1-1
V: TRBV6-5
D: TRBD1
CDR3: ASSSPDRGTNTEAF

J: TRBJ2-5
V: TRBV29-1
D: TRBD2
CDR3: SVAVGGARETQY

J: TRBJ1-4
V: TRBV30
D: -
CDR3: ACVEKLF

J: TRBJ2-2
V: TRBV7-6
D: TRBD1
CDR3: ASSSGQGRVGELF

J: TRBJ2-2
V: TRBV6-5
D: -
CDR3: ASSYSEGSGELF

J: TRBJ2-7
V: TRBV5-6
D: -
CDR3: ASSPWSLYEQY

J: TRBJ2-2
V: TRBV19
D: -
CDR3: ASSLIHRAGELF

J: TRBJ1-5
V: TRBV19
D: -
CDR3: ASNQQGGNQPQH